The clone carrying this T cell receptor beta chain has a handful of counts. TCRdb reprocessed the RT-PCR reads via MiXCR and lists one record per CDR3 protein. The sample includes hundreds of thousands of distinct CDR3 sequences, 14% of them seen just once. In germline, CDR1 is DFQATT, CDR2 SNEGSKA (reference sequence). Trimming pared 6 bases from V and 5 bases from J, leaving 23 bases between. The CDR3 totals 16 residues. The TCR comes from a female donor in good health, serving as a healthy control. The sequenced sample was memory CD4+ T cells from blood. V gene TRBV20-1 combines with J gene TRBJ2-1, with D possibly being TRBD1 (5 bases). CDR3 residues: CSADPPRGLTNNEQFF. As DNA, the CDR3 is TGCAGTGCCGACCCCCCTAGGGGCCTAACAAACAATGAGCAGTTCTTC.